The 17 T cell receptor beta chains below come from one sample, sequenced in a study of monozygotic twins with inflammatory bowel disease. TCRdb re-called the 5' RACE reads, yielding one record per CDR3 amino acid sequence without DNA. The sample data list 330,000 or so distinct CDR3 sequences. Sequenced sample: blood. Receptors originate from a human donor with ulcerative colitis or Crohn's disease, or a healthy co-twin of an affected twin (not recorded which).

The chain recombines TRBV28 with TRBJ2-5; the D call of TRBD1 rests on TCRdb alone, since no DNA is present to check it. The CDR3 spans 14 residues. The germline gives CDR1 MDHEN, CDR2 SYDVKM. CDR3 protein: CASREDRSKETQYF.

The chain recombines TRBV12-3 or TRBV12-4 with TRBJ1-1; the D gene TCRdb calls, TRBD1, cannot be checked with no DNA. The CDR3 extends over 16 amino acids. This CDR3 reads CASSSQGANWRTEAFF.

The chain carries TRBV30 and TRBJ2-7. The CDR3 totals 11 residues. Germline CDR1 GTSNPN, CDR2 SVGIG (reference sequence). CDR3 region: CAWSVGYQQYF.

The chain has TRBV12-3 or TRBV12-4 and TRBJ1-2. The CDR3 length is 12 residues. The CDR3 sequence is CASSPTVYGYTF.

This chain uses TRBV6-6 with TRBJ1-1; the TCRdb call, TRBD1, lacks DNA for checking. This CDR3 contains 14 residues. In germline, CDR1 is MNHNY, CDR2 SVGAGI (reference sequence). Here the CDR3 reads CASSYSTAGHEAFF.

The chain joins TRBV6-1 to TRBJ2-1; TCRdb returns TRBD1, unconfirmable since there is no DNA. The germline V gene has CDR1 MNHNS and CDR2 SASEGT. The CDR3 is made up of 15 amino acids. The CDR3 here is CASSLGTGSHNEQFF.

The chain links TRBV9 to TRBJ2-1; TCRdb calls TRBD2, which cannot be checked without DNA. This CDR3 region has 16 residues. The germline gives CDR1 SGDLS, CDR2 YYNGEE. CDR3 amino acids: CASSEGGTKSRNEQFF.

The CDR3 reads CASSSPGTGGIGYTF. The chain joins TRBV7-2 to TRBJ1-2; lacking DNA, the TRBD1 call made by TCRdb goes unchecked. The CDR3 runs 15 residues. The germline V gene has CDR1 SGHTA and CDR2 FQGNSA.

The V call is TRBV9, the J call TRBJ2-1; no DNA is available, so the TRBD1 call from TCRdb remains unchecked. This CDR3 has 13 residues. The V gene's germline CDR1 is SGDLS and CDR2 YYNGEE. The CDR3 sequence: CASQGGSYNEQFF.

The rearrangement uses TRBV5-5 and TRBJ2-1; the TCRdb call, TRBD2, lacks DNA for checking. This CDR3 contains 15 residues. Germline V gene sequence: CDR1 SGHKS, CDR2 YYEKEE (reference sequence). CDR3 amino acids: CASIQLAGGHNEQFF.

The CDR3 loop reads CASRLVGNIRQYF. The genes are TRBV12-3 or TRBV12-4 and TRBJ2-7. This CDR3 contains 13 residues.

V is TRBV15 and J is TRBJ2-2. Germline lookup yields CDR1 LNHNV and CDR2 YYDKDF (reference sequence). This CDR3 contains 13 residues. CDR3 protein: CATSRDYKGVLFF. Together with reference TRBV15 and TRBJ2-2, the CDR3 gives the full variable domain: DAMVIQNPRYQVTQFGKPVTLSCSQTLNHNVMYWYQQKSSQAPKLLFHYYDKDFNNEADTPDNFQSRRPNTSFCFLDIRSPGLGDTAMYLCATSRDYKGVLFFGEGSRLTVL.

This chain links TRBV3-1 with TRBJ2-1; without DNA, the TCRdb call of TRBD1 cannot be checked. The germline gives CDR1 LGHDT, CDR2 YNNKEL (reference sequence). The CDR3 has 12 residues. The CDR3 protein is CASSQDGGEQFF.

This sequence joins TRBV4-1 and TRBJ2-1; TCRdb selects TRBD2, and the lack of DNA leaves this call unchecked. The germline gives CDR1 MGHRA, CDR2 YSYEKL. The CDR3 is 17 residues long. CDR3 protein: CASSQGPTSGTYNEQFF.

The CDR3 sequence: CASSQVASGGYTGELFF. The rearrangement links TRBV4-1 to TRBJ2-2; the TRBD2 assignment by TCRdb is unverifiable without DNA. This CDR3 has 17 residues. CDR1 and CDR2 (germline): MGHRA, YSYEKL.

This rearrangement joins TRBV12-3 or TRBV12-4 to TRBJ1-4. There are 16 residues in the CDR3. The CDR3 sequence is CASSLGTSGTDEKLFF.

The chain has TRBV18 and TRBJ1-6; TCRdb indicates TRBD1, and absent DNA this call remains unverified. The CDR3 runs 17 residues. Germline CDR1 reads KGHSH; CDR2 reads LQKENI. The CDR3 sequence is CASSLDRAPDYNSPLHF.